The 31 T cell receptor beta chains given below trace back to one sample, sequenced in a study of blood T cells in healthy people across ages. Together with a sample-barcoded 5' primer, a J-beta primer mix was included in a second PCR lasting about 7 to 12 cycles. TCRdb passed the 5' RACE reads through MiXCR, listing each CDR3 protein once. Here the sample spans some 1.6 million distinct CDR3 sequences, roughly a third being singletons. Sequenced input: blood. These receptors were taken from a woman younger than 45 in good health.

The chain couples TRBV18 to TRBJ2-1; the D gene is possibly TRBD1 (6 bases). V dropped 1 base and J dropped 3 bases, with 19 bases sitting between them. Germline assignment: CDR1 KGHSH and CDR2 LQKENI. CDR3 length: 18 amino acids. Written as DNA, the CDR3 is TGTGCCAGCTCACCACAATCCTGGACAGCACCAAACTACAATGAGCAGTTCTTC. It is translated as CASSPQSWTAPNYNEQFF.

This clonotype came up many times. The rearrangement uses TRBV6-5 and TRBJ2-3; D perhaps matches TRBD2 (7 bases). The CDR3 contains 15 residues. Trimming cost V 7 bases and J 2 bases, with 16 bases left between them. Germline assignment: CDR1 MNHEY and CDR2 SVGAGI. CDR3 sequence: CASTPRGADTDTQYF. The CDR3 DNA reads as TGTGCCAGCACTCCCCGGGGGGCCGACACAGATACGCAGTATTTT.

This clonotype was found a few times. The chain links TRBV7-3 to TRBJ2-3; TRBD2 matches at 10 bases. The CDR3 contains 14 residues. The ends lost 3 bases at V and 7 bases at J; junction bases unmatched: 4. Looked up from germline, CDR1 is SGHTA and CDR2 is FQGTGA. The CDR3 DNA reads as TGTGCCAGCAGCTTCGGACTAGCGGACTATACGCAGTATTTT. It translates to CASSFGLADYTQYF.

Comment on this clonotype: This clone may be a read error of a much larger clone one base away. This chain uses TRBV20-1 with TRBJ2-2; TRBD2 matches 7 bases. The CDR3 spans 15 residues. CDR1 is DFQATT and CDR2 is SNEGSKA in the germline V gene (reference sequence). The CDR3 bases are TGCAGTGCTAGGCCCAGTGCGGGAGTCACCGGGGAGCGGTTTTTT. Translation gives CSARPSAGVTGERFF.

This chain joins TRBV20-1 and TRBJ1-1, with D hard to call. Per the germline V gene, CDR1 is DFQATT and CDR2 is SNEGSKA (reference sequence). Trimming removed 0 bases at V and 2 bases at J, with 16 bases between. The length of the CDR3 is 16 residues. CDR3 DNA: TGCAGTGCTAGAGAATACGGACGGTCCTTTAACACTGAAGCTTTCTTT. Amino acid sequence: CSAREYGRSFNTEAFF.

The chain has TRBV6-1 and TRBJ1-2; 9 bases are a match to TRBD1. CDR1 and CDR2 from the germline V gene are MNHNS and SASEGT. The trim removed 5 bases at V and 6 bases at J, leaving 7 bases unmatched. The CDR3 spans 14 residues. The CDR3 is CASSRTGAMDGYTF. CDR3 in DNA: TGTGCCAGCAGTCGGACAGGGGCGATGGATGGCTACACCTTC.

This rearrangement joins TRBV20-1 to TRBJ2-3; 9 bases are shared with TRBD1. The CDR3 loop spans 14 amino acids. The germline V gene encodes CDR1 DFQATT and CDR2 SNEGSKA (reference sequence). Trimming at V came to 6 bases and at J to 3 bases, leaving 7 bases not matched to a gene. The CDR3 spells CSAPGQGHTDTQYF. In DNA, the CDR3 is TGCAGTGCCCCGGGACAGGGCCATACAGATACGCAGTATTTT.

This clonotype was observed a few times. The V and J genes are TRBV6-2 or TRBV6-3 and TRBJ2-7; 11 bases are shared with TRBD1. V lost 7 bases and J lost 5; bases outside the gene matches: 13. The length of the CDR3 is 16 residues. Germline V lookup: CDR1 MNHEY, CDR2 SVGEGT. CDR3 residues: CASTSILDRGLNEQYF. The CDR3 DNA is TGTGCCAGCACCAGCATATTGGACAGGGGGCTAAACGAGCAGTACTTC.

There are many counts of this clonotype. The gene calls are TRBV29-1 and TRBJ2-5; 9 positions agree with TRBD2. This CDR3 contains 14 residues. The J segment lost 5 bases and the V segment lost 7 bases, leaving 11 bases of the junction unmatched. CDR1 SQVTM and CDR2 ANQGSEA come from the germline V gene. CDR3 sequence reads: CSDGSLAGTETQYF. The CDR3 DNA sequence: TGCAGCGACGGCAGTCTAGCGGGGACGGAGACCCAGTACTTC. Drawing the rest from reference TRBV29-1 and TRBJ2-5, the complete variable domain is SAVISQKPSRDICQRGTSLTIQCQVDSQVTMMFWYRQQPGQSLTLIATANQGSEATYESGFVIDKFPISRPNLTFSTLTVSNMSPEDSSIYLCSDGSLAGTETQYFGPGTRLLVL.

This clonotype was seen only a few times. The chain is built from TRBV5-1 and TRBJ1-6; TRBD1 matches 8 bases. The CDR3 runs to 14 residues. With V trimmed by 3 bases and J by 14 bases, 10 bases remained unmatched. The germline V gene has CDR1 SGHRS and CDR2 YFSETQ. The CDR3: CASSWNGQGEALHF. The CDR3 bases are TGCGCCAGCAGCTGGAATGGACAGGGTGAGGCCCTCCACTTT.

To note about this clonotype: Possible read error: a much larger clone is one base away. The rearrangement uses TRBV4-1 and TRBJ2-7, with a weak D call TRBD1 (5 bases). Per germline, CDR1 MGHRA and CDR2 YSYEKL. Trimming pared 4 bases from V and 0 bases from J, leaving 13 bases between. There are 15 residues in the CDR3. This CDR3 reads CASSPRGQGSYEQYV. Here the CDR3 DNA reads TGCGCCAGCAGCCCCCGTGGGCAGGGCTCCTACGAGCAGTACGTC.

V gene TRBV5-8 combines with J gene TRBJ2-7; possible D gene TRBD2, 6 bases. The CDR3 runs 15 residues. Trimming took 3 bases from V and 5 from J, leaving 18 bases between them. CDR1 SGHTS and CDR2 YDEGEE come from the germline V gene. The CDR3 sequence: CASSWGLEGEDEQYF. Here the CDR3 DNA reads TGTGCCAGCAGCTGGGGTTTGGAAGGGGAGGACGAGCAGTACTTC. The full variable domain, with the rest looked up from reference TRBV5-8 and TRBJ2-7, is EAGVTQSPTHLIKTRGQQATLRCSPISGHTSVYWYQQALGLGLQFLLWYDEGEERNRGNFPPRFSGRQFPNYSSELNVNALELEDSALYLCASSWGLEGEDEQYFGPGTRLTVT.

In its sample, this clonotype was seen a few times. The chain employs TRBV20-1 and TRBJ2-3, with TRBD2 matching 8 bases. After removal of 6 bases from V and 5 bases from J, the junction contained 13 bases not matched to a gene. Germline V gene data show CDR1 as DFQATT and CDR2 as SNEGSKA (reference sequence). This CDR3 comprises 15 residues. The CDR3 sequence is CSARLSGGARDTQYF. CDR3 DNA sequence: TGCAGTGCGCGTCTGTCGGGGGGGGCCCGAGATACGCAGTATTTT.

V and J are TRBV28 and TRBJ2-3, with 7 positions matching TRBD2. This CDR3 region has 15 residues. Germline trimming cut 7 bases from V and 5 bases from J; bases unmatched to any gene: 12. Germline lookup yields CDR1 MDHEN and CDR2 SYDVKM. The CDR3 here is CASKNGAGVGDTQYF. For the CDR3, the DNA is TGTGCCAGCAAAAACGGCGCGGGAGTTGGAGATACGCAGTATTTT.

The genes are TRBV28 and TRBJ1-2; 8 bases fit TRBD1. Losses at the gene ends were 8 bases for V and 3 bases for J; bases not matched to a gene: 2. This CDR3 spans 12 amino acids. Germline V gives CDR1 MDHEN, CDR2 SYDVKM. CDR3 bases: TGTGCCAGCGCACAGGGGGACTATGGCTACACCTTC. It is translated as CASAQGDYGYTF.

This clonotype was observed a few times. The gene calls are TRBV27 and TRBJ1-5; 9 bases match TRBD1. Germline lookup yields CDR1 MNHEY and CDR2 SMNVEV (reference sequence). V trimming: 4 bases; J trimming: 2 bases; junction bases outside the gene matches: 9. This CDR3 contains 17 residues. The CDR3 loop is CASSSYGTGSGNQPQHF. In nucleotides, the CDR3 is TGTGCCAGCAGTTCGTACGGGACAGGGTCGGGCAATCAGCCCCAGCATTTT.

The chain has TRBV9 and TRBJ1-2, with 7 bases matching TRBD1. This CDR3 contains 15 residues. Germline values: CDR1 SGDLS, CDR2 YYNGEE. V gave up 3 bases and J gave up 4 bases; unmatched junction bases: 9. The CDR3 protein is CASSGPGQSGYGYTF. CDR3 nucleotides: TGTGCCAGCAGCGGTCCGGGACAGTCTGGCTATGGCTACACCTTC.

As regards this clonotype: A much more abundant neighbour one base away suggests this may be a read error. CDR3 nucleotide sequence: TGTGCCAGCAGTTACTCGATCCAGGCCCCCTACGAGCAGTGCTTC. Its translation is CASSYSIQAPYEQCF. This chain uses TRBV6-2 or TRBV6-3 with TRBJ2-7; D uncertain. From germline, CDR1 is MNHEY and CDR2 SVGEGT. The CDR3 runs to 15 residues.

The chain uses TRBV9 and TRBJ1-4; D may be TRBD1 (5 bases). Germline-derived CDR1 and CDR2 are SGDLS and YYNGEE. The V end lost 0 bases, the J end lost 3 bases, and 9 bases lay between the germline ends. The CDR3 has 15 residues. CDR3 nucleotide sequence: TGTGCCAGCAGCGTAGAAGACAGCTCTAATGAAAAACTGTTTTTT. Its translation is CASSVEDSSNEKLFF.

The genes are TRBV12-3 or TRBV12-4 and TRBJ1-2; D call uncertain. V was clipped by 6 bases and J by 7 bases, with 15 bases between them. The CDR3 length is 13 residues. The CDR3 bases are TGTGCCAGCAGCAGAAGGCGCGAGGGTGGCTACACCTTC. Amino acid sequence: CASSRRREGGYTF.

In its sample, this clonotype was seen once. The chain combines TRBV5-4 with TRBJ2-7; no firm D call. The CDR3 covers 15 residues. Trimming shortened V by 5 bases and J by 5 bases, and 20 bases separated the two germline ends. Germline values: CDR1 SGHNT, CDR2 YYREEE (reference sequence). In DNA, the CDR3 is TGTGCCAGCAGGTTAGGGTCCTATTCTTGGAACGAGCAGTACTTC. It translates to CASRLGSYSWNEQYF.

The rearrangement uses TRBV29-1 and TRBJ2-4; TRBD2 agrees at 7 bases. The J call may be in error: the DNA end matches TRBJ2-7 better. Germline values: CDR1 SQVTM, CDR2 ANQGSEA. The CDR3 has 12 amino acids. CDR3 bases: TGCAGCGTTTTGGGGGGGGCCTACGAGCAGTACTTC. Protein product: CSVLGGAYEQYF.

The chain employs TRBV12-3 or TRBV12-4 and TRBJ1-1, with D possibly being TRBD1 (5 bases). With 6 bases removed from V and 4 bases from J, the gap between germline ends came to 12 bases. The CDR3 has 13 amino acids. DNA of the CDR3: TGTGCCAGCAGCATTCCAGGGAGCACTGAAGCTTTCTTT. Translating it yields CASSIPGSTEAFF.

The chain couples TRBV4-2 to TRBJ2-5; 9 bases are a match to TRBD2. The CDR3 loop spans 18 amino acids. With V trimmed by 1 base and J by 8 bases, 17 bases remained unmatched. Germline lookup yields CDR1 LGHNA and CDR2 YNFKEQ. CDR3 bases: TGTGCCAGCAGCCAAGGCGCAACTAGCGGGCGGGGAAGTTTTACCCAGTACTTC. Residues: CASSQGATSGRGSFTQYF.

This sequence joins TRBV20-1 and TRBJ2-5; no reliable D call. Germline CDR1 DFQATT, CDR2 SNEGSKA (reference sequence). Trimming left V 1 base short and J 1 base short, with 13 bases between. There are 15 residues in the CDR3. The CDR3 reads CSARAPPGRQETQYF. The CDR3 bases are TGCAGTGCTAGAGCCCCACCCGGGCGCCAAGAGACCCAGTACTTC.

This clonotype was observed at least ten times. J is TRBJ2-6 and V is TRBV6-5; no clear D. Germline V CDR1 and CDR2: MNHEY, SVGAGI. The ends were cut back, 7 bases at V and 0 bases at J, with 10 bases in the middle. The CDR3 covers 15 residues. CDR3 residues: CASTPGTSGANVLTF. CDR3 sequence (DNA): TGTGCCAGCACCCCAGGCACCTCTGGGGCCAACGTCCTGACTTTC.

As regards this clonotype: A much larger clone differs by one base, so this may be a read error. The rearrangement links TRBV7-6 to TRBJ2-3; weak D call: TRBD1 (5 bases). The germline CDR1 and CDR2 sequences are SGHVS and FNYEAQ. CDR3 size: 13 residues. This chain's CDR3 is CASSSISTGTQYF. The CDR3 DNA sequence: TGTGCCAGCAGCTCCATTAGCACAGGTACGCAGTATTTT.

This clonotype turned up a few times. This chain uses TRBV7-3 with TRBJ2-3; D possibly matches TRBD1 or TRBD2 (6 bases each). The V and J ends lost 0 bases and 4 bases respectively, with 14 bases between them. Per germline, CDR1 SGHTA and CDR2 FQGTGA. The CDR3 extends over 16 amino acids. Here the CDR3 DNA reads TGTGCCAGCAGCTTAACGGGTACGGGGGCGGCAGATACGCAGTATTTT. As protein: CASSLTGTGAADTQYF.

The chain is built from TRBV12-3 or TRBV12-4 and TRBJ1-5; D gene unclear. Trimming left V 10 bases short and J 3 bases short, with 13 bases between. CDR3 length equals 13 residues. CDR3 nucleotides: TGTGCCACCTGCTCAGGACTCAATCAGCCCCAGCATTTT. This encodes CATCSGLNQPQHF.

This chain uses TRBV20-1 with TRBJ2-7; TRBD1 matches 7 bases. CDR3 size: 15 residues. Per the germline V gene, CDR1 is DFQATT and CDR2 is SNEGSKA (reference sequence). The ends lost 7 bases at V and 2 bases at J; junction bases unmatched: 14. DNA of the CDR3: TGCAGTGGAATGGAGGCCGAGACAGGGACCTACGAGCAGTACTTC. This sequence encodes CSGMEAETGTYEQYF.

This clonotype was seen ten or more times. The rearrangement joins TRBV29-1 to TRBJ2-7; no firm D call. The CDR3 length is 12 residues. Germline-derived CDR1 and CDR2 are SQVTM and ANQGSEA. Trimming removed 7 bases at V and 5 bases at J, with 15 bases between. This chain's CDR3 is CSALNGPNEQYF. The CDR3, as DNA: TGCAGCGCCTTGAACGGGCCCAACGAGCAGTACTTC.